This record concerns one T cell receptor beta chain sequence. No antigen is known for it. The CDR3 runs to 14 residues. Per germline, CDR1 SGHTA and CDR2 FQGNSA. The V gene lost 4 bases and the J gene lost 2 bases, with 12 bases spanning the gap. The data belong to a study of cytomegalovirus exposure and HLA in healthy donors. Across the whole study: Of all 400 or so donors who were genotyped, 70% to 85% belonged to the Caucasian-associated ancestry cluster. General observations from the study: In a later analysis, common viral pathogens appeared linked to several of the most significant clusters. As was reported, the classifier diagnosed cytomegalovirus status with high specificity and sensitivity.

The PCR used 60 Vbeta and 13 Jbeta primers. Sequencing was performed with immunoSEQ multiplex PCR; in TCRdb, only in-frame clones are kept and a portion is missing. The sample table includes approximately 70,000 clones. The origin of this receptor is a woman aged 25-40 years in good health and CMV-seronegative. Sequencing input: PBMCs. The V gene is TRBV7-2, the J gene TRBJ2-7; possibly TRBD1 for D (6 bases). The CDR3 nucleotides are TGTGCCAGCAGCTCCCCGGGACAAGCCTACGAGCAGTACTTC. Residues: CASSSPGQAYEQYF.